This TCR beta chain was sequenced for a study of blood T cell repertoires in COVID-19. This clone appeared once. This CDR3 is built from 18 residues. Source study methods: Counts of nucleated cells, estimated from reference gene primer amplification, were obtained. Data came from immunoSEQ multiplex PCR; TCRdb stores just in-frame clones and leaves some out. That table is the source of V, J and clone size, and D and trimming were worked out from the DNA. The sample shows 200,000 to 300,000 clones, approximately 83% of them seen only once. The sequenced sample consisted of peripheral blood. This TCR was recovered from a woman aged 30 to 39 who had recovered from COVID-19. V gene TRBV21-1 combines with J gene TRBJ1-5; the DNA was not used to check the table's D call, TRBD1. TRBV21-1 is an annotated pseudogene. CDR3 region: CASSKSGTDLYSNQPQHF. Here the CDR3 DNA reads TGTGCCAGCAGCAAATCGGGGACAGACCTTTATAGCAATCAGCCCCAGCATTTT.